A selection of T cell receptor beta chains follows, all from one sample in a study of cytomegalovirus exposure and HLA in healthy donors. The data were produced by immunoSEQ multiplex PCR, yet TCRdb's version contains in-frame clones alone and is incomplete. Of roughly 100,000 clones in the sample, 60% to 80% are singletons; the top ten hold 9.6%. Sequencing was done on a sample of PBMCs. All receptors derive from a male donor in good health and CMV-seropositive. The CDR3 runs from the conserved cysteine through the conserved F or W. A D gene is named only where the DNA matches it firmly. Clone size is given for some rows only: seen once, a few or many times, or a class if the clone is expanded.

-,TRBJ1-1,-,TRBV7-9,CASSGNRANTEAFF,TGTGCCAGCAGCGGGAACAGGGCCAACACTGAAGCTTTCTTT
-,TRBJ2-3,TRBD2,TRBV10-2,CASSPSGRTDTQYF,TGCGCCAGCAGTCCTAGCGGGAGGACAGATACGCAGTATTTT
-,TRBJ2-2,TRBD1,TRBV19,CASSIRGPNTGELFF,TGTGCCAGTAGTATAAGGGGGCCGAACACCGGGGAGCTGTTTTTT
-,TRBJ2-1,-,TRBV7-6,CASSLDGGAYNEQFF,TGTGCCAGCAGCTTAGACGGCGGAGCGTACAATGAGCAGTTCTTC
-,TRBJ2-7,-,TRBV2,CASSSGVTLDEQYF,TGTGCCAGCAGCTCGGGGGTGACCCTCGACGAGCAGTACTTC
-,TRBJ2-1,TRBD2,TRBV28,CASSLPAGLGYNEQFF,TGTGCCAGCAGTCTCCCAGCGGGGCTGGGCTACAATGAGCAGTTCTTC
few,TRBJ1-2,TRBD1,TRBV6-6,CASREGQGTYGYTF,TGTGCCAGCAGGGAAGGACAGGGGACATATGGCTACACCTTC
-,TRBJ2-5,TRBD2,TRBV7-2,CASSWPAGEGRETQYF,TGTGCCAGCAGCTGGCCCGCGGGGGAGGGGAGAGAGACCCAGTACTTC
-,TRBJ2-3,TRBD1,TRBV12-5,CASGSPGQGTDTQYF,TGTGCTAGTGGTTCCCCGGGACAGGGTACAGATACGCAGTATTTT
-,TRBJ2-2,TRBD2,TRBV7-2,CASSPGLAGTGELFF,TGTGCCAGCAGCCCGGGACTAGCGGGCACCGGGGAGCTGTTTTTT
-,TRBJ1-2,-,TRBV28,CASSPSGNYGYTF,TGTGCCAGCAGCCCATCCGGGAACTATGGCTACACCTTC
-,TRBJ2-1,-,TRBV11-2,CASSLERQGRYNEQFF,TGTGCCAGCAGCTTAGAGCGCCAGGGGAGATACAATGAGCAGTTCTTC
-,TRBJ1-1,-,TRBV29-1,CSVGVRGSTEAFF,TGCAGCGTTGGGGTTCGGGGGAGCACTGAAGCTTTCTTT
-,TRBJ2-7,TRBD2,TRBV2,CASLGSGRGEQYF,TGTGCCAGCCTTGGCAGCGGGAGGGGCGAGCAGTACTTC
-,TRBJ2-5,-,TRBV6-6,CASRQGSETQYF,TGTGCCAGCAGACAGGGAAGTGAGACCCAGTACTTC
few,TRBJ2-7,-,TRBV11-2,CASSLKQLYEQYF,TGTGCCAGCAGCTTAAAACAGCTCTACGAGCAGTACTTC
few,TRBJ2-2,TRBD2,TRBV6-5,CASSYGLADNTGELFF,TGTGCCAGCAGTTACGGACTAGCGGACAACACCGGGGAGCTGTTTTTT